Shown below are 22 T cell receptor beta chains from a single sample sequenced in a study of blood T cell repertoires in COVID-19. This table comes from immunoSEQ multiplex PCR, and its TCRdb copy is limited to in-frame clones, with some not included. The sample gives roughly 430,000 clones, 88% of which show up once; approximately 2.1% is in the top ten. Sequencing was done on a sample of PBMCs or T cells enriched from blood (not recorded which). These receptors came from a woman between 40 and 55 years old with acute COVID-19.

This clone was recorded only once. This sequence joins TRBV5-1 and TRBJ1-5; 8 bases fit TRBD1. The CDR3 has 15 residues. The germline V gene has CDR1 SGHRS and CDR2 YFSETQ. V was pared by 0 bases and J by 7 bases, with 6 bases of the junction left unmatched. The CDR3 spells CASSLGTGRSQPQHF. The CDR3 DNA is TGCGCCAGCAGCTTGGGGACAGGGAGGTCCCAGCCCCAGCATTTT.

This chain joins TRBV9 and TRBJ2-5; 11 bases fit TRBD2. CDR1 and CDR2 (germline): SGDLS, YYNGEE. The ends lost 3 bases at V and 2 bases at J; junction bases unmatched: 9. There are 17 residues in the CDR3. Here the CDR3 reads CASSAPSSGGLQETQYF. In DNA, the CDR3 is TGTGCCAGCAGCGCCCCCTCTAGCGGGGGGTTACAAGAGACCCAGTACTTC. The full variable domain, rest sourced from reference TRBV9 and TRBJ2-5, is DSGVTQTPKHLITATGQRVTLRCSPRSGDLSVYWYQQSLDQGLQFLIQYYNGEERAKGNILERFSAQQFPDLHSELNLSSLELGDSALYFCASSAPSSGGLQETQYFGPGTRLLVL.

The chain carries TRBV3-1 (or the pseudogene TRBV3-2) and TRBJ2-1, with TRBD1 identical over 8 bases. Trimming cost V 3 bases and J 14 bases; bases outside gene matches: 6. The CDR3 totals 12 residues. CDR1 is LGHDT, CDR2 YNNKEL, per germline (reference sequence). The CDR3 spells CASSHGQGTEFF. DNA of the CDR3: TGTGCCAGCAGCCACGGACAGGGCACCGAGTTCTTC.

This chain connects TRBV7-6 to TRBJ1-1, with D hard to call. Germline V gene lookup returns CDR1 SGHVS and CDR2 FNYEAQ. CDR3 length: 11 residues. The ends were cut back, 1 base at V and 7 bases at J, with 4 bases in the middle. The CDR3 here is CASSLGGEAFF. Here the CDR3 DNA reads TGTGCCAGCAGCTTAGGAGGTGAAGCTTTCTTT.

The chain is built from TRBV7-9 and TRBJ2-1; 11 positions agree with TRBD2. V was clipped by 6 bases and J by 6 bases; unmatched bases: 10. The CDR3 loop spans 16 amino acids. Germline loops: CDR1 SEHNR, CDR2 FQNEAQ (reference sequence). The CDR3 loop reads CASSLIAGGRPNEQFF. The CDR3 coding sequence is TGTGCCAGCAGTTTAATAGCGGGGGGGCGGCCCAATGAGCAGTTCTTC.

The rearrangement links TRBV13 to TRBJ1-2; 11 bases align to TRBD1. The CDR3 is made up of 14 amino acids. Germline-derived CDR1 and CDR2 are PRHDT and FYEKMQ (reference sequence). V shed 5 bases and J 7 bases; nucleotides not matched to a gene: 6. The CDR3 DNA follows: TGTGCCAGCAGCCCCCGGACAGGGGGCGGTGGCTACACCTTC. Its translation: CASSPRTGGGGYTF. Full variable domain (rest looked up from reference TRBV13 and TRBJ1-2): AAGVIQSPRHLIKEKRETATLKCYPIPRHDTVYWYQQGPGQDPQFLISFYEKMQSDKGSIPDRFSAQQFSDYHSELNMSSLELGDSALYFCASSPRTGGGGYTFGSGTRLTVV.

The V call is TRBV24-1, the J call TRBJ1-5, with 7 bases that match TRBD1. This CDR3 has 16 amino acids. Trimming at V came to 3 bases and at J to 6 bases, leaving 10 bases not matched to a gene. The germline V gene has CDR1 KGHDR and CDR2 SFDVKD. The CDR3 DNA is TGTGCCACCAGTGATGGGACAGCGGGGGTAGGTCAGCCCCAGCATTTT. Translation: CATSDGTAGVGQPQHF.

The chain couples TRBV5-1 to TRBJ2-5, with TRBD1 identical over 7 bases. The length of the CDR3 is 14 residues. The V and J ends lost 4 bases and 5 bases, in that order; junction bases with no gene match: 8. CDR1 is SGHRS, CDR2 YFSETQ, per germline. CDR3 nucleotide sequence: TGCGCCAGCAGCGGAAGGGACAGACAGGAGACCCAGTACTTC. The encoded protein is CASSGRDRQETQYF.

The V call is TRBV5-8, the J call TRBJ2-3; TRBD2 might be the D (7 bases). Looked up from germline, CDR1 is SGHTS and CDR2 is YDEGEE. The CDR3 has 15 residues. V gave up 4 bases and J gave up 4 bases, with 16 bases separating them. The CDR3 DNA is TGTGCCAGCAGCCGTGGGGGGGGCTCCCCAGATACGCAGTATTTT. This codes for CASSRGGGSPDTQYF.

The chain carries TRBV5-6 and TRBJ2-6; the D gene is possibly TRBD2 (6 bases). Germline assignment: CDR1 SGHDT and CDR2 YYEEEE. The V end was cut by 0 bases, the J end by 4 bases, with 14 bases between. CDR3 length equals 17 residues. For the CDR3, the DNA is TGTGCCAGCAGCTTGGGTCGGGGGTCCTCCGGGGCCAACGTCCTGACTTTC. Translated: CASSLGRGSSGANVLTF.

The genes are TRBV4-1 and TRBJ1-5; D remains ambiguous. Germline V gene sequence: CDR1 MGHRA, CDR2 YSYEKL. Trimming removed 4 bases at V and 0 bases at J, with 10 bases between. The CDR3 runs 15 residues. The CDR3 bases are TGCGCCAGCAGCCGATTCGGAGTTAGCAATCAGCCCCAGCATTTT. Translated: CASSRFGVSNQPQHF.

This clone was found a few times. The chain joins TRBV2 to TRBJ1-5; D is ambiguous. Germline CDR1 SNHLY, CDR2 FYNNEI. The CDR3 spans 12 residues. V was pared by 6 bases and J by 2 bases, with 5 bases between. For the CDR3, the DNA is TGTGCCAGCAGGCAGGGCAATCAGCCCCAGCATTTT. Its protein product is CASRQGNQPQHF.

The chain recombines TRBV11-2 with TRBJ2-3, with 8 bases aligning to TRBD2. Trimming at V came to 1 base and at J to 14 bases, leaving 11 bases not matched to a gene. Germline V gene sequence: CDR1 SGHAT, CDR2 FQNNGV. CDR3 length: 14 amino acids. The CDR3 nucleotides are TGTGCCAGCAGCTTAGTAGGTTCCGCACGGGGGGGGTATTTT. It specifies CASSLVGSARGGYF.

This rearrangement joins TRBV4-1 to TRBJ2-7; TRBD2 aligns across 11 bases. Germline CDR1 and CDR2: MGHRA and YSYEKL. The CDR3 runs to 16 residues. V trimming: 1 base; J trimming: 4 bases; junction bases outside the gene matches: 6. The CDR3 sequence is CASSQGSLAGGYEQYF. The CDR3 region has the DNA TGCGCCAGCAGCCAAGGCTCGCTAGCGGGGGGATACGAGCAGTACTTC.

This chain connects TRBV5-1 to TRBJ1-2; perhaps TRBD1 as D (5 bases). V lost 4 bases and J 4 bases, leaving 17 bases between the germline ends. CDR1 and CDR2 (germline): SGHRS, YFSETQ. The CDR3 is made up of 15 amino acids. CDR3 in amino acids: CASSIQATPSYGYTF. CDR3 sequence (DNA): TGCGCCAGCAGCATACAGGCCACCCCTTCCTATGGCTACACCTTC.

The V gene is TRBV5-1, the J gene TRBJ2-5; TRBD2 is a possible D gene (6 bases). The germline V gene has CDR1 SGHRS and CDR2 YFSETQ. V lost 1 base and J 2 bases, leaving 12 bases between the germline ends. The CDR3 sequence is 15 residues long. For the CDR3, the DNA is TGCGCCAGCAGCTTGAACGTAGCGGAGCAAGAGACCCAGTACTTC. It is translated as CASSLNVAEQETQYF.

The chain carries TRBV7-9 and TRBJ2-5; 12 bases align to TRBD2. The germline gives CDR1 SEHNR, CDR2 FQNEAQ (reference sequence). CDR3 size: 15 residues. V gave up 5 bases and J gave up 4 bases; unmatched junction bases: 5. Here the CDR3 reads CASSPRLAGAETQYF. In nucleotides, the CDR3 is TGTGCCAGCAGCCCTAGACTAGCGGGGGCAGAGACCCAGTACTTC.

The rearrangement uses TRBV3-1 (or the pseudogene TRBV3-2) and TRBJ1-4; TRBD1 is a possible D gene (6 bases). The CDR3 loop spans 15 amino acids. Germline assignment: CDR1 LGHDT and CDR2 YNNKEL (reference sequence). The V gene lost 4 bases and the J gene lost 4 bases, with 13 bases spanning the gap. The CDR3 sequence is CASSPSGTINEKLFF. Here the CDR3 DNA reads TGTGCCAGCAGCCCTTCTGGGACAATTAATGAAAAACTGTTTTTT.

The rearrangement links TRBV3-1 (or the pseudogene TRBV3-2) to TRBJ1-1, with TRBD1 as a possible D gene (6 bases). The CDR3 runs 13 residues. Deletions cut 1 base from V and 6 bases from J, with 9 bases between. The V gene's germline CDR1 is LGHDT and CDR2 YNNKEL (reference sequence). CDR3 nucleotide sequence: TGTGCCAGCAGCCAAGGCAGGGGCGCTGAAGCTTTCTTT. Protein sequence: CASSQGRGAEAFF.

The chain links TRBV10-1 to TRBJ2-7, with TRBD1 identical over 12 bases. The CDR3 extends over 14 amino acids. V gave up 8 bases and J gave up 4 bases; unmatched junction bases: 6. CDR1 is WNHNN and CDR2 is SYGVQD in the germline V gene (reference sequence). In DNA, the CDR3 is TGCGCCAGCCGACCGGGACAGGGGGCTTACGAGCAGTACTTC. Amino acid sequence: CASRPGQGAYEQYF.

The chain employs TRBV6-5 and TRBJ2-7; 8 bases line up with TRBD2. Germline trimming cut 2 bases from V and 4 bases from J; bases unmatched to any gene: 4. The CDR3 has 14 residues. In germline, CDR1 is MNHEY, CDR2 SVGAGI. The chain's CDR3 is CASSYTSGDYEQYF. DNA for the CDR3: TGTGCCAGCAGTTACACTAGCGGAGATTACGAGCAGTACTTC.

The rearrangement links TRBV5-4 to TRBJ2-2, with D perhaps matching TRBD2 (6 bases). Trimming shortened V by 4 bases and J by 4 bases, and 14 bases separated the two germline ends. Germline assignment: CDR1 SGHNT and CDR2 YYREEE (reference sequence). The CDR3 is 15 residues long. The CDR3 is CASSRPGEITGELFF. The CDR3 DNA is TGTGCCAGCAGCCGGCCGGGGGAGATCACCGGGGAGCTGTTTTTT.